Included here is one T cell receptor (beta chain) sequence, with context. Per the study methods: Nucleated cell counts were estimated from reference gene primer amplification. Sequencing used immunoSEQ multiplex PCR; TCRdb keeps in-frame clones, though not all of them. D and trimming were read from the DNA, whereas the V and J calls and clone size are those reported in that table. The data show 70,000 to 90,000 clones, with 75% to 90% seen just once and more than 7% held by the top ten. The data originate from a study of blood T cell repertoires in COVID-19. Study-wide context: Sites in the United States, Italy and Spain provided acute and convalescent COVID-19 samples.

The CDR3 runs 14 residues. Per the germline V gene, CDR1 is MNHEY and CDR2 is SVGAGI. Trimming took 7 bases from V and 0 from J, leaving 12 bases between them. This TCR came from a man between 60 and 75 years old with acute or convalescent COVID-19. This chain joins TRBV6-5 and TRBJ1-1, with D tentatively TRBD1 (6 bases). The specimen was peripheral blood. The CDR3 here is CASIRTVMNTEAFF. The CDR3 nucleotides are TGTGCCAGCATCCGGACAGTGATGAACACTGAAGCTTTCTTT.